This T cell receptor beta chain was sequenced during a study of T-cell reconstitution after alpha-beta-depleted transplantation in children. Whole-study results and caveats: Day-60 TCRbeta diversity that was high in some patients was derived from surviving recipient T cells and thymic progenitors. Several hundred expanded graft clones reportedly supplied alpha-beta T cells about two months after transplant.

As concerns this clonotype: No antigen is known for it.

Unique molecular identifiers were incorporated into the prepared TCRbeta library. TCRdb ran MiXCR on the PCR reads and lists one entry per CDR3 protein. Of about 440,000 distinct CDR3 sequences listed, 43% are singletons. The trim removed 5 bases at V and 3 bases at J, leaving 3 bases unmatched. Germline assignment: CDR1 SGHTA and CDR2 FQGNSA. The CDR3 loop spans 14 amino acids. The sequenced sample was PBMCs, obtained before TCRalphabeta/CD19-depleted stem cell transplant. This chain links TRBV7-2 with TRBJ2-3, with 9 bases identical to TRBD2. The source of this sequence is a girl aged 2 to 9 with aplastic anemia, due to receive a stem cell transplant. For the CDR3, the DNA is TGTGCCAGCAGCACGCGGGGGGGTACAGATACGCAGTATTTT. This translates into CASSTRGGTDTQYF.